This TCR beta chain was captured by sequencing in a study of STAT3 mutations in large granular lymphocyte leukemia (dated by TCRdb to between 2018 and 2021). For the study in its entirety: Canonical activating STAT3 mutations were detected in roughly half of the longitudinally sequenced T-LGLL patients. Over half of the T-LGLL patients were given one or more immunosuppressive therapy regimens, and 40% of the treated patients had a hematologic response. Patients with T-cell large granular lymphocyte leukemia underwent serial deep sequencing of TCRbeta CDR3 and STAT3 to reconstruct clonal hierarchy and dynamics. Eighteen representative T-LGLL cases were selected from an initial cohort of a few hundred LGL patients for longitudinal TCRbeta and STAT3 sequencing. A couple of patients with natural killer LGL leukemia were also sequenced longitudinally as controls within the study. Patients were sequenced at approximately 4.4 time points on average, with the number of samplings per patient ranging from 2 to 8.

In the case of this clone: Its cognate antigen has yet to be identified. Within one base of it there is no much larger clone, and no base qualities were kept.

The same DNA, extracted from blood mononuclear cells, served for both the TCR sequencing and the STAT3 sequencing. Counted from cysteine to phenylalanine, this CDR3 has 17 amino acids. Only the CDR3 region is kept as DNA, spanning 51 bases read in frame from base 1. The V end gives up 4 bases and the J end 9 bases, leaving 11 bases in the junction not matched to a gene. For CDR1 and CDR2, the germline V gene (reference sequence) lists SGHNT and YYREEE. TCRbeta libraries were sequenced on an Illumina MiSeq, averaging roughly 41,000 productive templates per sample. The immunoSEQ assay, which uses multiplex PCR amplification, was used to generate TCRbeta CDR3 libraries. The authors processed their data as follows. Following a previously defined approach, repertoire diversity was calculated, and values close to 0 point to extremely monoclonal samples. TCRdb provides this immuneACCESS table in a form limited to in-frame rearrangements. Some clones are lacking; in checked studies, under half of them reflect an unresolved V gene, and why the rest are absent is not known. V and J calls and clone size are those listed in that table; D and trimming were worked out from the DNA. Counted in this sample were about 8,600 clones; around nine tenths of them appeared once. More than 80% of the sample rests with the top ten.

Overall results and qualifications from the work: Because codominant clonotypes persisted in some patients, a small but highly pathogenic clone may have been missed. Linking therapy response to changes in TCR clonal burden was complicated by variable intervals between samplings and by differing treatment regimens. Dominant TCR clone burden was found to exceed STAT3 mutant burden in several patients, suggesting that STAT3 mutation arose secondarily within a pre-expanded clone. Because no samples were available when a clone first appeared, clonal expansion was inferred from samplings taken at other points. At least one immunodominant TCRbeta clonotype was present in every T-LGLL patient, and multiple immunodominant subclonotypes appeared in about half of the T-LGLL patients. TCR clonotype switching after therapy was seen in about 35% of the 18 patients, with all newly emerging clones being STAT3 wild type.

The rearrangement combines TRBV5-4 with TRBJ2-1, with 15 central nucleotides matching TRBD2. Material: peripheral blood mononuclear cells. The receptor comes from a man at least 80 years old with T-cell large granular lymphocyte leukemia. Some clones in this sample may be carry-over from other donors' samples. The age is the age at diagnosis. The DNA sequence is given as TGTGCCAGCAGCAGACGAGGACTAGCGGGGGGGCGAAGTGAGCAGTTCTTC. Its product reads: CASSRRGLAGGRSEQFF.